Listed here is a single T cell receptor beta chain. Germline V gives CDR1 MNHEY, CDR2 SVGAGI. This CDR3 region has 11 residues. V was shortened by 9 bases and J by 1 base, with 6 bases between the two germline ends. Sequenced by immunoSEQ multiplex PCR; TCRdb stores in-frame clones only, minus some. The sample contains 65,000 to 100,000 clones, 90% to 95% of which appear only once. This sample was included in a study of control samples from healthy donors and cancer patients. The specimen was blood. The receptor was derived from a man aged 50 or older in good health. The chain uses TRBV6-5 and TRBJ1-1; D unresolved. CDR3: CASRSNTEAFF. CDR3 nucleotide sequence: TGTGCCAGTAGATCGAACACTGAAGCTTTCTTT.